This T cell receptor beta chain was found in a study of Tregs in tolerant kidney transplant recipients. Study-wide findings and caveats: Biological reproducibility was not directly addressed in this study.

This clone was picked up a small number of times. Its matching antigen is unknown. V was trimmed by 6 bases and J by 3 bases, leaving 12 bases between them. The CDR3 has 13 residues. The germline V gene has CDR1 WNHNN and CDR2 SYGVQD (reference sequence). Using immunoSEQ multiplex PCR, the repertoire was profiled, and TCRdb retains in-frame clones only, with some absent. The sample has tens of thousands of clones; roughly nine tenths are singletons. This receptor was obtained from a human donor in good health. V and J are TRBV10-1 and TRBJ2-7; D unresolved. The sample consisted of Tregs from blood. The CDR3 region has the DNA TGCGCCAGCAGCTCGGACCCGGTCTACGAGCAGTACTTC. Translating it yields CASSSDPVYEQYF.